This entry describes one TCR beta chain. Its antigen remains unknown. They ran version v3.0 of the immunoSEQ assay at survey level. Repertoires were generated with immunoSEQ multiplex PCR, while TCRdb's copy carries only in-frame clones and drops some. The sample includes approximately 23,000 clones, more than 85% seen only once; the top ten take around 5.2%. This entry belongs to a study of long-term antiretroviral therapy in people with HIV. Points from the study as a whole: Records did not include ART adherence, viral resistance or therapy changes. Spans of CDR3 length were tighter for HIV repertoires than for controls. Even long-term ART left TRB diversity below transplant donor controls, despite gains.

Without exception, participants with HIV were treated in the United States. CDR1 and CDR2 from the germline V gene are SGHTA and FQGNSA. Deletions cut 4 bases from V and 5 bases from J, with 15 bases between. This CDR3 contains 14 residues. Sample: unsorted PBMCs, taken approximately 2.7 years after starting antiretroviral therapy. V and J are TRBV7-2 and TRBJ2-7, with D possibly called TRBD1 or TRBD2 (5 bases each). This sequence was found in a man aged 40-49 years with HIV. In DNA, the CDR3 is TGTGCCAGCAGCTCCTATCGGGGCTTAAACGAGCAGTACTTC. Translating gives CASSSYRGLNEQYF.